This T cell receptor beta chain was identified during a study of response to subunit inactivated influenza vaccine. CDR3 size: 15 residues. Between the trimmed V and J ends, which lost 8 bases and 7 bases, there was a span of 23 bases. CDR1 MNHEY and CDR2 SVGEGT come from the germline V gene. TCRdb re-analysed the RT-PCR reads in MiXCR, keeping a single row per CDR3 protein. The repertoire has more than 150,000 distinct CDR3 sequences, around 9% of them found once; the top ten carry roughly a tenth. This clonotype has just a few counts. The sequenced sample was non-naive T cells sorted from PBMCs, obtained on the day of vaccination. The clonotype was recovered from a man in his fifties or sixties who received an inactivated influenza vaccine. The genes are TRBV6-2 or TRBV6-3 and TRBJ2-5; D perhaps matches TRBD2 (6 bases). CDR3 sequence: CASGKLAEAAGTQYF. The CDR3 region has the DNA TGTGCCAGCGGGAAACTAGCCGAGGCGGCGGGGACCCAGTACTTC.